These T cell receptor beta chains were read from a single sample in a study of blood T cell repertoires in COVID-19. Only in-frame clones appear in the TCRdb table, and some are missing; sequencing was by immunoSEQ multiplex PCR. The sample has some 200,000 clones, 88% seen once. Source material: PBMCs or T cells enriched from blood (not recorded which). These receptors all come from a woman aged 25 to 39 who had recovered from COVID-19. CDR3s include the opening cysteine and the closing phenylalanine or tryptophan. D genes are given only for firm matches. Expanded clones get a size class; other rows say once, few or many, or leave the size out.

cdr3_aa cdr3_nt v_call clone_size j_call d_call
CASSYSRQGNTEAFF TGTGCCAGCAGTTACTCCCGACAGGGTAACACTGAAGCTTTCTTT TRBV6-5 - TRBJ1-1 TRBD1
CATTGTDTQYF TGTGCCACCACGGGCACAGATACGCAGTATTTT TRBV24-1 - TRBJ2-3 -
CASSLPRTGFKWYEQYF TGTGCCAGCTCACTTCCCCGGACAGGCTTTAAGTGGTACGAGCAGTACTTC TRBV18 - TRBJ2-7 TRBD1
CASSFEAGGVYEQFF TGTGCCAGCAGCTTTGAAGCGGGGGGTGTTTATGAGCAGTTCTTC TRBV11-1 once TRBJ2-1 TRBD2
CASRAGDGALKAFF TGTGCCAGCAGAGCAGGGGACGGCGCTTTGAAAGCTTTCTTT TRBV6-4 once TRBJ1-1 -
CASSAVSRDRDQPQHF TGCGCCAGCAGCGCAGTATCCCGGGACAGAGATCAGCCCCAGCATTTT TRBV5-1 - TRBJ1-5 TRBD1
CATSTRGLRLSNQPQHF TGTGCCACCAGCACAAGGGGCCTGAGACTTAGCAATCAGCCCCAGCATTTT TRBV15 - TRBJ1-5 -
CASSLTQSGGRDTEAFF TGTGCCAGCAGCTTAACCCAGTCGGGTGGGCGGGACACTGAAGCTTTCTTT TRBV7-2 few TRBJ1-1 -
CASRLGQNYGYTF TGTGCCAGCAGATTGGGACAAAACTATGGCTACACCTTC TRBV13 - TRBJ1-2 -
CASSREPIGTDTQYF TGTGCCAGCAGCCGAGAGCCGATCGGCACAGATACGCAGTATTTT TRBV7-6 - TRBJ2-3 -
CASSQDHDRYNSPLHF TGCGCCAGCAGCCAAGATCACGACAGGTATAATTCACCCCTCCACTTT TRBV4-3 - TRBJ1-6 -
CATSRIAGGFTDTQYF TGTGCCACCTCTAGAATAGCGGGGGGCTTCACAGATACGCAGTATTTT TRBV15 - TRBJ2-3 TRBD2
CASSQGRTSAGGEQYF TGCGCCAGCAGCCAAGGACGTACTAGCGCTGGAGGCGAGCAGTACTTC TRBV4-3 - TRBJ2-7 TRBD2
CASSQEAAPETQYF TGTGCCAGCAGCCAAGAGGCCGCACCAGAGACCCAGTACTTC TRBV3-1/TRBV3-2 - TRBJ2-5 -
CASSQGQGTDGYTF TGTGCCAGCAGCCAGGGACAGGGGACGGATGGCTACACCTTC TRBV11-2 - TRBJ1-2 TRBD1
CASSDTGFVNTEAFF TGTGCCAGCAGTGACACGGGATTCGTGAACACTGAAGCTTTCTTT TRBV2 - TRBJ1-1 -
CASSLGTGGFSNQPQHF TGTGCCAGCAGTTTGGGGACAGGGGGCTTTAGCAATCAGCCCCAGCATTTT TRBV28 - TRBJ1-5 TRBD1
CASSVLPGQGASGNTIYF TGTGCCAGCAGCGTGCTCCCGGGACAGGGCGCCTCAGGAAACACCATATATTTT TRBV9 - TRBJ1-3 TRBD1
CASSLAGSSGNTIYF TGTGCCAGCAGCTTGGCAGGAAGCTCTGGAAACACCATATATTTT TRBV7-9 - TRBJ1-3 -
CASSRGQGGYEQYF TGTGCCAGTAGTAGGGGACAGGGAGGCTACGAGCAGTACTTC TRBV19 - TRBJ2-7 TRBD1
CASSAQRGSTDTQYF TGTGCCAGCAGCGCCCAGCGGGGGAGCACAGATACGCAGTATTTT TRBV14 - TRBJ2-3 TRBD2
CASLPGLHYTGELFF TGTGCCAGCCTGCCGGGACTACATTACACCGGGGAGCTGTTTTTT TRBV6-5 - TRBJ2-2 TRBD2
CASSSIGSGAQETQYF TGTGCCAGCAGCTCAATTGGTAGCGGGGCCCAAGAGACCCAGTACTTC TRBV7-7 - TRBJ2-5 TRBD2
CASSQGARQIFDGYTF TGCGCCAGCAGCCAAGGGGCCCGACAAATATTTGATGGCTACACCTTC TRBV4-3 - TRBJ1-2 -
CAISGAWSSGGAGNIQYF TGTGCCATCAGTGGCGCTTGGTCTAGCGGGGGGGCCGGGAACATTCAGTACTTC TRBV10-3 - TRBJ2-4 TRBD2
CASSSNLRGEKLFF TGTGCCAGCAGTTCGAACCTACGAGGGGAAAAACTGTTTTTT TRBV6-5 - TRBJ1-4 -